This T cell receptor beta chain was sequenced in a study of T cells after yellow fever vaccination. Study-wide results and caveats: Abundant clonotypes from the bulk population could have been carried over as contaminants into FACS-sorted repertoires. Post-booster reappearance was seen for most primary-vaccination clones (around 96% CD4, 88% CD8). Peak timing came faster in the weaker secondary response, day 5 versus 15.

CDR3 length equals 13 residues. The V gene lost 5 bases and the J gene lost 4 bases, with 8 bases spanning the gap. Germline V gene data show CDR1 as SEHNR and CDR2 as FQNEAQ (reference sequence). Using its own MiXCR run on the 5' RACE reads, TCRdb lists one record per CDR3 protein. The sample records roughly 94,000 distinct CDR3 sequences, 8.9% being singletons. The gene calls are TRBV7-9 and TRBJ2-2; D gene ambiguous. Material: CD8+ T cells not binding an NS4B(214-222) dextramer, sorted from PBMCs, obtained around 16 days after the first yellow fever vaccination. The TCR comes from a man younger than 35 who received the YFV17D yellow fever vaccine. This CDR3 is CASSTLVTGELFF. The CDR3 nucleotides are TGTGCCAGCAGCACCCTTGTCACCGGGGAGCTGTTTTTT.